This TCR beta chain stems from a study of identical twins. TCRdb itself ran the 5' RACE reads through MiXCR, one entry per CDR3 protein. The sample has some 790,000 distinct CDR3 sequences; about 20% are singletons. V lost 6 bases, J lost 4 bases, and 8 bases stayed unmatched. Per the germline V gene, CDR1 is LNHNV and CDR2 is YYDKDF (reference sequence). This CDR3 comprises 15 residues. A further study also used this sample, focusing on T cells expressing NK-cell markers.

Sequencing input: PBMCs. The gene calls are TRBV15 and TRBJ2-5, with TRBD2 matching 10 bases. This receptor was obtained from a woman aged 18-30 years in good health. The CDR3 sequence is CATSESRTSGETQYF. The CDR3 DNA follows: TGTGCCACCAGTGAAAGCAGGACTAGCGGAGAGACCCAGTACTTC.